What follows describes a single TCR beta chain. Per the original data handling: Nucleated cell counts were estimated from reference gene primer amplification. Some clones are missing from TCRdb's copy, which holds only in-frame ones; the method was immunoSEQ multiplex PCR. The DNA was the basis for D and trimming; V, J and clone size are from that table. The sample shows hundreds of thousands of clones, just over 85% of them seen only once. The entry originates in a study of blood T cell repertoires in COVID-19. For the study at large: Spain, Italy and the United States supplied samples that represented acute and convalescent COVID-19. Sources were T cells, B-cell-depleted T cells, or PBMCs; the material itself was cDNA or gDNA.

The TCR comes from a woman aged 25-40 years with active or convalescent COVID-19. The sample was peripheral blood.

This CDR3 is CASSPERGHGYGYTF. In DNA form, the CDR3 reads TGCGCCAGCAGCCCAGAACGGGGTCACGGCTATGGCTACACCTTC. The V and J genes are TRBV4-1 and TRBJ1-2; the D is unclear. Germline V gene sequence: CDR1 MGHRA, CDR2 YSYEKL. This CDR3 is 15 amino acids long. The germline V and J ends were trimmed by 4 bases and 4 bases, with 16 bases remaining between them.